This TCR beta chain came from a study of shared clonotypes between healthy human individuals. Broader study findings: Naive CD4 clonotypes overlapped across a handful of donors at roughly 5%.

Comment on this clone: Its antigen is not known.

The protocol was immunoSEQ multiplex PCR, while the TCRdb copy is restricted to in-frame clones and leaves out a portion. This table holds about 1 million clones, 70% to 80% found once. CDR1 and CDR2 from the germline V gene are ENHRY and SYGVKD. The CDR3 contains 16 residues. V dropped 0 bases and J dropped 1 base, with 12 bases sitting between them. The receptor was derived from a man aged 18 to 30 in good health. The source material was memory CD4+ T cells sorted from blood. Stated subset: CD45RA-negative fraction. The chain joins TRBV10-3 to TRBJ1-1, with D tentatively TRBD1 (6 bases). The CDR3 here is CAISESKGQRNTEAFF. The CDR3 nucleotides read TGTGCCATCAGTGAGTCGAAAGGACAGCGGAACACTGAAGCTTTCTTT.